The rows below give T cell receptor beta chains drawn from one sample of a study of identical twins. TCRdb independently ran MiXCR on the 5' RACE reads; one entry per CDR3 protein. The sample consists of a few hundred thousand distinct CDR3 sequences, about 18% of them appearing once. What was sequenced was naive T cells sorted from blood. Source of these receptors: a man aged 50 or older in good health. The CDR3 runs from the conserved cysteine through the conserved F or W. Rows give clone size only sometimes, using once, few, many, or a class for an expanded clone.

-,TRBJ2-3,TRBV5-6,CASSPLGSGSTDTQYF
many,TRBJ1-2,TRBV29-1,CSAMGRPDSSGYTF
-,TRBJ2-3,TRBV7-9,CASSSFGQGPDTQYF
many,TRBJ2-7,TRBV7-6,CASSGSPGASYEQYF
few,TRBJ1-2,TRBV5-1,CASSLVGHPADGYTF
few,TRBJ2-5,TRBV4-2,CASSQDKGLAGKETQYF
-,TRBJ2-7,TRBV29-1,CSVGPSGAYEQYF
many,TRBJ2-3,TRBV20-1,CSARAYRAGKTDTQYF
many,TRBJ2-1,TRBV20-1,CSANQDSRSYNEQFF
once,TRBJ2-3,TRBV6-1,CASSPLAGVGDTQYF
few,TRBJ1-3,TRBV12-3/TRBV12-4,CASSFVRRGLVDRASGNTIYF
many,TRBJ2-5,TRBV7-9,CASSEGTVGETQYF
-,TRBJ2-1,TRBV4-2,CASSRETRSYNEQFF
few,TRBJ1-6,TRBV20-1,CSSIYRGSSYNSPLHF
many,TRBJ2-5,TRBV3-1,CASSQEVGAGWTTQYF
-,TRBJ2-2,TRBV5-4,CASSKGLAGENTGELFF
-,TRBJ2-7,TRBV20-1,CSAFPHGTGTYEQYF
few,TRBJ2-5,TRBV5-4,CASSLAGYDLRETQYF
-,TRBJ1-1,TRBV7-9,CASSLDTWNTEAFF
few,TRBJ2-3,TRBV7-3,CASSPRAGDTQYF
-,TRBJ2-1,TRBV12-3/TRBV12-4,CASSEGTRNSYNEQFF
-,TRBJ2-2,TRBV10-3,CAISWTGYTGELFF
-,TRBJ2-5,TRBV30,CAFQNPGTGISETQYF
few,TRBJ2-1,TRBV19,CASSATSGGYYNEQFF
-,TRBJ2-5,TRBV20-1,CSARTEETQYF
many,TRBJ2-1,TRBV14,CASSQYIRENEQFF
-,TRBJ2-2,TRBV10-1,CASSESAKGQGIVTGELFF
-,TRBJ1-5,TRBV6-2/TRBV6-3,CASSYGGRPQHF
many,TRBJ1-2,TRBV5-1,CASRETGTGGSYGYTF
-,TRBJ1-1,TRBV20-1,CSAPERVANTEAFF
-,TRBJ2-1,TRBV7-2,CASSWGPGEVYNEQFF
few,TRBJ2-3,TRBV2,CASSAPGGFTDTQYF
-,TRBJ2-7,TRBV7-2,CASSPGPGTYEQYF
many,TRBJ1-2,TRBV28,CASSIRRDYGYTF
once,TRBJ2-1,TRBV5-1,CASSGRTGVNEQFF
many,TRBJ2-2,TRBV6-1,CASRTGRGGLSGELFF
-,TRBJ2-1,TRBV6-5,CASSYRSFHEQFF
many,TRBJ2-3,TRBV7-2,CASSSGLAGGTDTQYF
few,TRBJ2-7,TRBV20-1,CSAPRLAGPSGEQYF